Listed below are T cell receptor beta chains from one sample, sequenced in a study of brain T cells in children with intractable seizures. The assay was immunoSEQ multiplex PCR, and TCRdb's table has in-frame clones only and misses some. Of 300,000 to 400,000 clones in the sample, over 85% are singletons; the top ten hold 5% to 7%. The sample here was peripheral blood, taken 5 to 6 months after surgery. The receptors were gathered from a boy under two years old with tuberous sclerosis and intractable seizures. Each CDR3 is given with its conserved first and last residue.

11,TRBV2,TRBJ1-1,CASSEEGGPFF
13,TRBV7-2,TRBJ2-7,CASSLGGRYEQYF
16,TRBV11-2,TRBJ2-7,CASSSGPSLIPYEQYF
15,TRBV11-3,TRBJ2-1,CASSLDGLARNEQFF
16,TRBV6-1,TRBJ2-3,CASSETAGGSTDTQYF
15,TRBV6-6,TRBJ1-5,CASSYSSSGYQPQHF
13,TRBV20-1,TRBJ2-7,CSASADRAVEQYF
12,TRBV6-5,TRBJ1-1,CASSYANTEAFF
15,TRBV7-9,TRBJ1-4,CASSPLGGTIEKLFF
16,TRBV7-3,TRBJ2-2,CASSPGGLANTGELFF
19,TRBV21-1,TRBJ2-2,CASSKGETSAKGVTGELFF
14,TRBV7-9,TRBJ2-1,CASLPGWGYNEQFF
16,TRBV30,TRBJ2-5,CAWSFGLAASQETQYF
14,TRBV21-1,TRBJ2-1,CASSKEYSYNEQFF
17,TRBV27,TRBJ2-2,CASSSRPGTDRTGELFF
15,TRBV6-6,TRBJ2-3,CASSYLRGGKDTQYF
17,TRBV4-2,TRBJ2-3,CASSQDKAGGFLDTQYF
17,TRBV4-2,TRBJ2-2,CASSHSGRGRDTGELFF
13,TRBV5-1,TRBJ1-1,CASSLQENTEAFF
14,TRBV7-8,TRBJ2-2,CASSLAEATGELFF
15,TRBV6-5,TRBJ1-2,CASTTNGQGHNGYTF
12,TRBV7-6,TRBJ2-5,CASSLVQETQYF
15,TRBV19,TRBJ1-1,CASSIGPDSNTEAFF
16,TRBV9,TRBJ2-3,CASSTRGSQLTDTQYF
16,TRBV7-2,TRBJ2-2,CASSFGTGKNTGELFF
14,TRBV5-4,TRBJ1-2,CASSLGAGINGYTF
11,TRBV3-1/TRBV3-2,TRBJ1-1,CASSQLTEAFF
15,TRBV7-2,TRBJ2-7,CASGGWRGPLYEQYF
14,TRBV19,TRBJ2-7,CASRPSGSSYEQYF
12,TRBV3-1/TRBV3-2,TRBJ1-1,CASSQGGTEAFF
14,TRBV7-8,TRBJ2-1,CASSLLLVNDEQFF
15,TRBV5-1,TRBJ2-1,CASSLVPPGTNEQFF
14,TRBV9,TRBJ2-7,CASSVEDYPYEQYF
14,TRBV28,TRBJ1-3,CASRLGGQGNTIYF
16,TRBV30,TRBJ2-5,CASIPGQVDPKETQYF
15,TRBV11-2,TRBJ1-1,CASSLDQGFGTEAFF
13,TRBV7-9,TRBJ2-7,CASIRAGQQEQYF
14,TRBV6-5,TRBJ1-2,CASSYSMTSAGYTF
12,TRBV6-5,TRBJ1-2,CASSLPRGSDLF
13,TRBV19,TRBJ2-7,CASSMSQTYEQYF
14,TRBV13,TRBJ2-7,CASSLSPAGDEQYF